The 31 T cell receptor beta chains presented below share a single source sample, sequenced in a study of OX40 agonist ivuxolimab in advanced cancers. The library was built by means of the immunoSEQ multiplex PCR assay. Entries here come from immuneACCESS through TCRdb and include only in-frame sequences with V and J called. Some clones fail to appear in such tables; in the studies checked, an unresolved V gene covers under half of the shortfall, and the cause of the remainder is unknown. The sample table lists tens of thousands of clones, approximately 81% of them with a count of one. The ten biggest clones cover 0.8% to 1% of the sample. The sample was CD4+ or CD8+ T cells sorted from blood, taken in a trial of the OX40 agonist ivuxolimab. The receptors derive from an adult with an advanced solid tumor such as melanoma, head and neck, liver or kidney cancer.

The chain employs TRBV10-3 and TRBJ1-1; no clear D. CDR1 is ENHRY and CDR2 is SYGVKD in the germline V gene. The CDR3 is made up of 16 amino acids. The V gene lost 4 bases and the J gene lost 1 base, with 16 bases spanning the gap. The CDR3 coding sequence is TGTGCCATCAGTGTTGTTCCAGCAGGAACGAACACTGAAGCTTTCTTT. Protein product: CAISVVPAGTNTEAFF.

CDR3 region: CASRYKGRDTEAFF. In nucleotides, the CDR3 is TGTGCCAGCAGGTATAAGGGGAGGGACACTGAAGCTTTCTTT. V is TRBV6-1 and J is TRBJ1-1; D is possibly TRBD1 (5 bases). The V end was cut by 6 bases, the J end by 3 bases, with 14 bases between. This CDR3 region has 14 residues. Looked up from germline, CDR1 is MNHNS and CDR2 is SASEGT.

This clone was counted a single time. The V gene is TRBV5-1, the J gene TRBJ2-6; TRBD1 aligns across 9 bases. Germline trimming cut 5 bases from V and 4 bases from J; bases unmatched to any gene: 13. CDR1 is SGHRS and CDR2 is YFSETQ in the germline V gene. CDR3 length: 18 amino acids. CDR3 sequence reads: CASRPGTGRLSGANVLTF. In DNA form, the CDR3 reads TGCGCCAGCAGACCCGGGACAGGGAGACTTTCCGGGGCCAACGTCCTGACTTTC. The full variable domain, rest sourced from reference TRBV5-1 and TRBJ2-6, is KAGVTQTPRYLIKTRGQQVTLSCSPISGHRSVSWYQQTPGQGLQFLFEYFSETQRNKGNFPGRFSGRQFSNSRSEMNVSTLELGDSALYLCASRPGTGRLSGANVLTFGAGSRLTVL.

V is TRBV5-4 and J is TRBJ2-2; 11 nucleotides agree with TRBD2. Trimming removed 4 bases from V and 5 bases from J; junction bases left unmatched: 7. Germline V CDR1 and CDR2: SGHNT, YYREEE (reference sequence). This CDR3 has 16 residues. The CDR3 loop reads CASSPRASGGTGELFF. The CDR3 bases are TGTGCCAGCAGCCCTAGGGCTAGCGGGGGGACCGGGGAGCTGTTTTTT.

The chain recombines TRBV11-2 with TRBJ2-3, with TRBD2 as a possible D gene (5 bases). Germline assignment: CDR1 SGHAT and CDR2 FQNNGV. Trimming took off 2 bases at V and 1 base at J, with 10 bases between the two ends. The CDR3 is 15 amino acids. Written as DNA, the CDR3 is TGTGCCAGCAGCTTACGGGGAGTAGGCACAGATACGCAGTATTTT. Translation gives CASSLRGVGTDTQYF.

The chain is built from TRBV6-5 and TRBJ1-5; D not resolved. V was trimmed by 7 bases and J by 6 bases, leaving 10 bases between them. Per the germline V gene, CDR1 is MNHEY and CDR2 is SVGAGI. The CDR3 covers 12 residues. The CDR3: CASTNGGQPQHF. The CDR3 DNA follows: TGTGCCAGCACCAACGGAGGTCAGCCCCAGCATTTT.

The J gene is TRBJ1-5, the V gene TRBV19; D gene ambiguous. The V gene's germline CDR1 is LNHDA and CDR2 SQIVND (reference sequence). The length of the CDR3 is 16 residues. The V end was cut by 5 bases, the J end by 4 bases, with 18 bases between. In DNA, the CDR3 is TGTGCCAGTAGTTCCAAATGGAGAGGGCTTAATCAGCCCCAGCATTTT. Its translation is CASSSKWRGLNQPQHF.

The chain employs TRBV4-1 and TRBJ2-3, with TRBD1 matching 12 bases. V shed 2 bases and J 3 bases; nucleotides not matched to a gene: 9. This CDR3 is built from 18 residues. The germline gives CDR1 MGHRA, CDR2 YSYEKL. CDR3 coding DNA: TGCGCCAGCAGCCAAAGGTTCTCGGGACAGGGGGCAACAGATACGCAGTATTTT. This codes for CASSQRFSGQGATDTQYF.

This clone was picked up one time. The chain carries TRBV28 and TRBJ2-6; D may be TRBD1 (5 bases). Looked up from germline, CDR1 is MDHEN and CDR2 is SYDVKM. V lost 4 bases, J lost 1 base, and 8 bases lay in between. This CDR3 is built from 15 residues. As DNA, the CDR3 is TGTGCCAGCAGTTCCAGGGTTTCTGGGGCCAACGTCCTGACTTTC. Its translation: CASSSRVSGANVLTF.

The chain combines TRBV2 with TRBJ2-6; D not certain. CDR1 and CDR2 (germline): SNHLY, FYNNEI. CDR3 length: 15 residues. V lost 6 bases, J lost 0 bases, and 9 bases lay in between. The CDR3: CASSRRISGANVLTF. Here the CDR3 DNA reads TGTGCCAGCAGCCGACGGATCTCTGGGGCCAACGTCCTGACTTTC. The whole variable domain, remainder taken from reference TRBV2 and TRBJ2-6, is EPEVTQTPSHQVTQMGQEVILRCVPISNHLYFYWYRQILGQKVEFLVSFYNNEISEKSEIFDDQFSVERPDGSNFTLKIRSTKLEDSAMYFCASSRRISGANVLTFGAGSRLTVL.

The CDR3 loop is CAISEQANEKLFF. The CDR3 DNA is TGTGCCATCAGTGAACAGGCTAATGAAAAACTGTTTTTT. The chain uses TRBV10-3 and TRBJ1-4, with D perhaps TRBD1 (5 bases). V shed 3 bases and J shed 3 bases, with 5 bases lying between them. This CDR3 spans 13 amino acids. Germline CDR1 reads ENHRY; CDR2 reads SYGVKD.

This clone was observed a single time. The chain couples TRBV19 to TRBJ2-7; 8 bases are shared with TRBD1. The germline gives CDR1 LNHDA, CDR2 SQIVND (reference sequence). There are 15 residues in the CDR3. The V and J ends lost 5 bases and 4 bases, in that order; junction bases with no gene match: 10. The CDR3 reads CASSSAGQGRYEQYF. CDR3 DNA: TGTGCCAGTAGTTCAGCCGGACAGGGTCGTTACGAGCAGTACTTC.

This clone has a single count. The gene calls are TRBV2 and TRBJ1-1; D is perhaps TRBD1 (6 bases). Trimming pared 4 bases from V and 5 bases from J, leaving 14 bases between. This CDR3 contains 14 residues. The germline CDR1 and CDR2 sequences are SNHLY and FYNNEI. DNA of the CDR3: TGTGCCAGCAGTGTTCGGACAGTGCCTACTGAAGCTTTCTTT. It codes for CASSVRTVPTEAFF. Variable domain in full (rest from reference TRBV2 and TRBJ1-1): EPEVTQTPSHQVTQMGQEVILRCVPISNHLYFYWYRQILGQKVEFLVSFYNNEISEKSEIFDDQFSVERPDGSNFTLKIRSTKLEDSAMYFCASSVRTVPTEAFFGQGTRLTVV.

This sequence joins TRBV28 and TRBJ1-1, with TRBD1 matching 11 bases. The CDR3 is 15 amino acids. Looked up from germline, CDR1 is MDHEN and CDR2 is SYDVKM. V trimming: 3 bases; J trimming: 6 bases; junction bases outside the gene matches: 6. The CDR3 DNA reads as TGTGCCAGCAGTTTGAGGGACAGGGGGAGGGCTGAAGCTTTCTTT. The encoded protein is CASSLRDRGRAEAFF. Drawing the rest from reference TRBV28 and TRBJ1-1, the complete variable domain is DVKVTQSSRYLVKRTGEKVFLECVQDMDHENMFWYRQDPGLGLRLIYFSYDVKMKEKGDIPEGYSVSREKKERFSLILESASTNQTSMYLCASSLRDRGRAEAFFGQGTRLTVV.

The chain couples TRBV18 to TRBJ1-2; the match to TRBD1 covers 7 bases. Germline lookup yields CDR1 KGHSH and CDR2 LQKENI. V trimming: 4 bases; J trimming: 2 bases; junction bases outside the gene matches: 7. CDR3 length: 15 residues. The CDR3 DNA reads TGTGCCAGCTCACTTTCGACAGGGATAAACTATGGCTACACCTTC. Protein sequence: CASSLSTGINYGYTF.

In this sample, this clone turned up once. The V call is TRBV6-1, the J call TRBJ2-3; no firm D call. This CDR3 is built from 13 residues. The germline V gene encodes CDR1 MNHNS and CDR2 SASEGT. V shed 5 bases and J shed 2 bases, with 8 bases lying between them. Here the CDR3 reads CASSLIDTDTQYF. The CDR3 bases are TGTGCCAGCAGTCTAATAGACACAGATACGCAGTATTTT.

The chain carries TRBV29-1 and TRBJ2-3, with 8 bases lining up with TRBD2. Germline CDR1 and CDR2: SQVTM and ANQGSEA. CDR3 length equals 15 residues. Trimming took 6 bases from V and 0 from J; bases not matched to a gene: 8. The CDR3 nucleotides read TGCAGCGTGGTACCGGGACTAGGAAGCACAGATACGCAGTATTTT. Translated, it gives CSVVPGLGSTDTQYF.

The rearrangement links TRBV5-1 to TRBJ2-7, with D perhaps matching TRBD1 or TRBD2 (6 bases each). Germline V gene lookup returns CDR1 SGHRS and CDR2 YFSETQ. The V and J ends lost 2 bases and 4 bases respectively, with 13 bases between them. CDR3 length: 14 amino acids. CDR3 region: CASSFEGGTYEQYF. Written as DNA, the CDR3 is TGCGCCAGCAGCTTCGAAGGGGGGACTTACGAGCAGTACTTC.

V is TRBV6-1 and J is TRBJ2-3; either TRBD1 or TRBD2 may fit D (5 bases each). Germline V gene sequence: CDR1 MNHNS, CDR2 SASEGT. Between the trimmed V and J ends, which lost 4 bases and 2 bases, there was a span of 16 bases. CDR3 size: 16 residues. The CDR3 is CASSGLSGAPTDTQYF. The CDR3 DNA reads as TGTGCCAGCAGTGGGCTTTCCGGGGCCCCCACAGATACGCAGTATTTT.

The chain employs TRBV11-2 and TRBJ1-1; D call uncertain. The CDR3 runs 12 residues. V lost 6 bases, J lost 4 bases, and 9 bases lay in between. CDR1 and CDR2 (germline): SGHAT, FQNNGV. CDR3 nucleotide sequence: TGTGCCAGCAGTCGTAGTCGCACTGAAGCTTTCTTT. This translates into CASSRSRTEAFF.

This clone appeared once. V is TRBV7-9 and J is TRBJ1-5; possible D gene TRBD1, 6 bases. This CDR3 contains 15 residues. The germline V gene encodes CDR1 SEHNR and CDR2 FQNEAQ (reference sequence). Trimming shortened V by 5 bases and J by 7 bases, and 18 bases separated the two germline ends. The CDR3, as DNA: TGTGCCAGCAGCCCCGGGGGGGGCGCAGGGCAGCCCCAGCATTTT. This sequence encodes CASSPGGGAGQPQHF.

The chain is built from TRBV19 and TRBJ2-5; TRBD1 or TRBD2 may be the D gene (6 bases each). The CDR3 covers 15 residues. Germline CDR1 is LNHDA and CDR2 is SQIVND (reference sequence). Trimming took 1 base from V and 6 from J, leaving 15 bases between them. The CDR3 bases are TGTGCCAGTAGTATAGCCGGAGGAGGGGGACAGACCCAGTACTTC. It codes for CASSIAGGGGQTQYF.

The chain links TRBV6-1 to TRBJ2-7; TRBD2 matches 9 bases. Trimming took 7 bases from V and 6 from J; bases not matched to a gene: 13. The CDR3 loop spans 15 amino acids. Germline CDR1 is MNHNS and CDR2 is SASEGT. The CDR3 reads CASNEGGGGALEQYF. CDR3 nucleotides: TGTGCCAGCAACGAAGGGGGCGGGGGGGCCCTCGAGCAGTACTTC.

This sequence joins TRBV7-2 and TRBJ2-7, with TRBD2 matching over 11 bases. Germline V CDR1 and CDR2: SGHTA, FQGNSA. Trimming removed 4 bases from V and 4 bases from J; junction bases left unmatched: 12. The CDR3 consists of 17 residues. The CDR3 DNA reads as TGTGCCAGCAGCTCACAGTGGGGGACTAGCGGACGGTACGAGCAGTACTTC. Protein sequence: CASSSQWGTSGRYEQYF.

V and J are TRBV5-4 and TRBJ1-6, with D unclear. Trimming took 4 bases from V and 7 from J, leaving 9 bases between them. Germline CDR1 is SGHNT and CDR2 is YYREEE (reference sequence). The CDR3 has 13 amino acids. The CDR3 DNA sequence: TGTGCCAGCAGCGGGGATTTGAATTCACCCCTCCACTTT. As protein: CASSGDLNSPLHF.

The chain has TRBV9 and TRBJ2-3, with a tentative D call TRBD2 (6 bases). The germline V gene encodes CDR1 SGDLS and CDR2 YYNGEE. V was shortened by 0 bases and J by 0 bases, with 17 bases between the two germline ends. The CDR3 has 18 amino acids. CDR3 nucleotides: TGTGCCAGCAGCGTAGCGGGCGGGAACTCTGGTAGCACAGATACGCAGTATTTT. It specifies CASSVAGGNSGSTDTQYF.

This chain links TRBV4-2 with TRBJ2-5; tentatively, D is TRBD2 (8 bases). Per germline, CDR1 LGHNA and CDR2 YNFKEQ. This CDR3 comprises 17 residues. V was shortened by 5 bases and J by 4 bases, with 23 bases between the two germline ends. CDR3 bases: TGTGCCAGCAGCACCCTAAGCGGGGGCGACAGGGTAGAGACCCAGTACTTC. The encoded protein is CASSTLSGGDRVETQYF.

The chain carries TRBV7-2 and TRBJ1-5; no reliable D call. The CDR3 is 13 amino acids. CDR1 is SGHTA and CDR2 is FQGNSA in the germline V gene. V was pared by 5 bases and J by 4 bases, with 9 bases between. The CDR3 nucleotides read TGTGCCAGCAGCCAAGCGGATAATCAGCCCCAGCATTTT. It is translated as CASSQADNQPQHF.

This chain uses TRBV5-1 with TRBJ2-4, with TRBD2 matching 10 bases. CDR3 length: 15 residues. CDR1 and CDR2 (germline): SGHRS, YFSETQ. After removal of 3 bases from V and 0 bases from J, the junction contained 0 bases not matched to a gene. The CDR3 loop reads CASSSSGGAKNIQYF. Written as DNA, the CDR3 is TGCGCCAGCAGCTCTAGCGGGGGAGCCAAAAACATTCAGTACTTC.

This rearrangement joins TRBV5-4 to TRBJ2-5, with D unclear. From germline, CDR1 is SGHNT and CDR2 YYREEE (reference sequence). The CDR3 consists of 13 residues. V was cut by 0 bases and J by 1 base, with 4 bases left in between. CDR3 loop: CASSLVSQETQYF. The CDR3 bases are TGTGCCAGCAGCTTGGTCTCCCAAGAGACCCAGTACTTC.

V is TRBV6-6 and J is TRBJ1-3; no reliable D call. Germline CDR1 reads MNHNY; CDR2 reads SVGAGI (reference sequence). The CDR3 has 14 residues. V dropped 4 bases and J dropped 0 bases, with 7 bases sitting between them. The CDR3: CASSSWSSGNTIYF. CDR3 in DNA: TGTGCCAGCAGTTCCTGGAGCTCTGGAAACACCATATATTTT.